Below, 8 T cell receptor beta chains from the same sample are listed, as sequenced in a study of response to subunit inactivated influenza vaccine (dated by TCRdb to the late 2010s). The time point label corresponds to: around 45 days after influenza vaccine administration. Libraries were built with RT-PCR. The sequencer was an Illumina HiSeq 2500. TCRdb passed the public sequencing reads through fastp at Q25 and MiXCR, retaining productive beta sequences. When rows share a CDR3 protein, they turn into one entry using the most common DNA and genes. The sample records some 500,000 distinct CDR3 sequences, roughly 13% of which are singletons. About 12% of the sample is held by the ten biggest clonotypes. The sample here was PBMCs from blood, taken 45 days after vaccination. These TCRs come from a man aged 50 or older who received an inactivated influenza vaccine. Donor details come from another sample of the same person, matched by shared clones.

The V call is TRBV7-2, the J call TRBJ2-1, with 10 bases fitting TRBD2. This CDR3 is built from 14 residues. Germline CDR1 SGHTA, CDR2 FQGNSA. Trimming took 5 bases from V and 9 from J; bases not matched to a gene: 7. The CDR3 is CASSTGLAFGEQFF. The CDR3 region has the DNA TGTGCCAGCAGCACGGGACTAGCGTTTGGTGAGCAGTTCTTC.

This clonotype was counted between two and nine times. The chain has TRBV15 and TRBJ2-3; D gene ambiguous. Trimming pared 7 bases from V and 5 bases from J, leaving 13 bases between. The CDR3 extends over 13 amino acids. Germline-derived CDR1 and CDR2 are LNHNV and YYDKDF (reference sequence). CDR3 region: CATTSRRIDTQYF. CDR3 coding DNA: TGTGCCACCACCTCGAGGCGAATAGATACGCAGTATTTT.

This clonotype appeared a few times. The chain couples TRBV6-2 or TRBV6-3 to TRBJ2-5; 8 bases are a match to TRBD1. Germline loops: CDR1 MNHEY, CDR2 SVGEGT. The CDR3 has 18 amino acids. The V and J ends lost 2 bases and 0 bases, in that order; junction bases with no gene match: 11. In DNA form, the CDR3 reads TGTGCCAGCAGTTACCGTGGCAGGGGGCTTGGGTACCAAGAGACCCAGTACTTC. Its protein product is CASSYRGRGLGYQETQYF.

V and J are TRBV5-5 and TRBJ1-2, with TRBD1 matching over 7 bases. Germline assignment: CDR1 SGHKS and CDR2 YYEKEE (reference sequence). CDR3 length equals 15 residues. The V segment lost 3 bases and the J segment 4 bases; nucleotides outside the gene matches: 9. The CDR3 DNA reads TGTGCCAGCAGCTCAACAGGGGAGGCAAGCTATGGCTACACCTTC. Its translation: CASSSTGEASYGYTF.

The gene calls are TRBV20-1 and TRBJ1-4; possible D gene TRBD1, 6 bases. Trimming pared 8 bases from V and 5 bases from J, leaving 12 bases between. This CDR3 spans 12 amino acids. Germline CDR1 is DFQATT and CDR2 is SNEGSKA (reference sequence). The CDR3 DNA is TGCAGTCCCAAGAGGGGGAATGAAAAACTGTTTTTT. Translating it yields CSPKRGNEKLFF.

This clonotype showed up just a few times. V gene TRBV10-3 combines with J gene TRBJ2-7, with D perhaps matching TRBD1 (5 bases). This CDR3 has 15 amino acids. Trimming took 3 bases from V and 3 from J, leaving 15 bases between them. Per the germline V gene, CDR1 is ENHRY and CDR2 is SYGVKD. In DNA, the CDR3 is TGTGCCATCAGTGATTGGACAAGTACTTACTACGAGCAGTACTTC. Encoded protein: CAISDWTSTYYEQYF.

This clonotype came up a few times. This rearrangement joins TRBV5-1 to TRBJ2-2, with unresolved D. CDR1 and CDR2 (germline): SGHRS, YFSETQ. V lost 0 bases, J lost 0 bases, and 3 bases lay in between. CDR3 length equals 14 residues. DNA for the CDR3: TGCGCCAGCAGCTTGGCCACGAACACCGGGGAGCTGTTTTTT. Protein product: CASSLATNTGELFF.

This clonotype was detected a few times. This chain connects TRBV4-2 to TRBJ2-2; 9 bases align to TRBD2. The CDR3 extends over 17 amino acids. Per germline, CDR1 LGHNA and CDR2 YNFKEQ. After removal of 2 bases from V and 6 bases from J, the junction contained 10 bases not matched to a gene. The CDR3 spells CASSQKLKREAPGELFF. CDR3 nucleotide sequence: TGTGCCAGCAGCCAAAAATTAAAGCGGGAGGCCCCCGGGGAGCTGTTTTTT.